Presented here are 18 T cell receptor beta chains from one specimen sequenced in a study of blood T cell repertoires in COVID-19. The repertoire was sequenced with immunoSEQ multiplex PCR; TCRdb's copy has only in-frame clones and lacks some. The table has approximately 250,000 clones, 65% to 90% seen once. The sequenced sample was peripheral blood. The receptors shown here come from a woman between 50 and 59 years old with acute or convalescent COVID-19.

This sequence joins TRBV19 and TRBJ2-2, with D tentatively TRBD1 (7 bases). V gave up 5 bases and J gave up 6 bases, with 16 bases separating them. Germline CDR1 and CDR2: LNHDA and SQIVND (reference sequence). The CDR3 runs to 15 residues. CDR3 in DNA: TGTGCCAGTAGTTTCTCCAGGGGGGTCGCCGGGGAGCTGTTTTTT. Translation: CASSFSRGVAGELFF.

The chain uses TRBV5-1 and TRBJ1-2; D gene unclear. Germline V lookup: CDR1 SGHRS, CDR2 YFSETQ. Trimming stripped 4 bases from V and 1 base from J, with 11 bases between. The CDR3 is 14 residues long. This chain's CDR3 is CASSPAAVNYGYTF. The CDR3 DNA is TGCGCCAGCAGCCCCGCGGCGGTTAACTATGGCTACACCTTC.

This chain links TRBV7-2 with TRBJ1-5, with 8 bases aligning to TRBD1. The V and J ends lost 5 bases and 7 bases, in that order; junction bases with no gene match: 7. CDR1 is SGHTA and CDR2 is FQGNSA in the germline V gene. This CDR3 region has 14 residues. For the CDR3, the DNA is TGTGCCAGCAGCCCTGGACAGGGCGAGCAGCCCCAGCATTTT. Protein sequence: CASSPGQGEQPQHF. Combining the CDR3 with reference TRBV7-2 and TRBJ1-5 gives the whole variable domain GAGVSQSPSNKVTEKGKDVELRCDPISGHTALYWYRQSLGQGLEFLIYFQGNSAPDKSGLPSDRFSAERTGGSVSTLTIQRTQQEDSAVYLCASSPGQGEQPQHFGDGTRLSIL.

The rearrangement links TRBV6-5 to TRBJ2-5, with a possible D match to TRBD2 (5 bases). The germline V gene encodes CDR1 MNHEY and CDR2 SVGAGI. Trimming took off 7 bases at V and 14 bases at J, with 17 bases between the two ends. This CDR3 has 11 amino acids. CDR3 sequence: CASNKAGVSYF. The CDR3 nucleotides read TGTGCCAGCAACAAAGCCGGGGTCAGTTACTTC.

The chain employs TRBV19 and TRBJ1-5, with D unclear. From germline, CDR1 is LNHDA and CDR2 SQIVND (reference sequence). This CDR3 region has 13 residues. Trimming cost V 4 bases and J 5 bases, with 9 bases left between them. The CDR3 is CASSTGRDQPQHF. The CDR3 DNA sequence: TGTGCCAGTAGTACTGGGCGCGATCAGCCCCAGCATTTT.

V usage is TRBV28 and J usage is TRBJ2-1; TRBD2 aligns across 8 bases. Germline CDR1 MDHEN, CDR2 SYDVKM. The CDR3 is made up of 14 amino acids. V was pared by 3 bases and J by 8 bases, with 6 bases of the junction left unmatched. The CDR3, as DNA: TGTGCCAGCAGTTTTCTCGGGAGGGTCGATGAGCAGTTCTTC. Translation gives CASSFLGRVDEQFF.

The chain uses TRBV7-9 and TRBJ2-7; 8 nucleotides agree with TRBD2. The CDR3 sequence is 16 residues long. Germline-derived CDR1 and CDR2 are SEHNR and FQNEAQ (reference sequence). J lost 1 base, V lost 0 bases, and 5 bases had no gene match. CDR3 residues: CASSLAAREVSYEQYF. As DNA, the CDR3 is TGTGCCAGCAGCTTAGCGGCGCGGGAGGTATCCTACGAGCAGTACTTC.

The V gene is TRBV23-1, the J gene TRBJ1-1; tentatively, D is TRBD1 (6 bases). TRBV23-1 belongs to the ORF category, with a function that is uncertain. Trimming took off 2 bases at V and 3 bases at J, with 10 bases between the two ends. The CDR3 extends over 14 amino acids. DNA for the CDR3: TGCGCCAGCAGTCAAGGGGCAGGGGACACTGAAGCTTTCTTT. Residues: CASSQGAGDTEAFF.

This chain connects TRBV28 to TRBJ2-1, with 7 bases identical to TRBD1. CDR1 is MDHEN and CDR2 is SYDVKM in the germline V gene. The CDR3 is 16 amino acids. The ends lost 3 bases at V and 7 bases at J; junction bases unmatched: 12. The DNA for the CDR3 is TGTGCCAGCAGTTTTTACAGGGGCCGGGCCGAGAATGAGCAGTTCTTC. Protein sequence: CASSFYRGRAENEQFF.

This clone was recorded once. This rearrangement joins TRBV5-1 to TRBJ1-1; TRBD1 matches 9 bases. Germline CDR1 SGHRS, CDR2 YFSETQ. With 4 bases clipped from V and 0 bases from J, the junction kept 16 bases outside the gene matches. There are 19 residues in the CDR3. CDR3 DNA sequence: TGCGCCAGCAGCGCCGGGACAGGGCCTGACCCTGAGGTGAACACTGAAGCTTTCTTT. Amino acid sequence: CASSAGTGPDPEVNTEAFF. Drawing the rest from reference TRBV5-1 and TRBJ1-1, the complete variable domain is KAGVTQTPRYLIKTRGQQVTLSCSPISGHRSVSWYQQTPGQGLQFLFEYFSETQRNKGNFPGRFSGRQFSNSRSEMNVSTLELGDSALYLCASSAGTGPDPEVNTEAFFGQGTRLTVV.

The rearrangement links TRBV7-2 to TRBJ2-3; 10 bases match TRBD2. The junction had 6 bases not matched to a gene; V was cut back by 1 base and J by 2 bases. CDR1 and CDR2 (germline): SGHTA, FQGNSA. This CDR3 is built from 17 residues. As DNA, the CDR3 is TGTGCCAGCAGCTTAGGTGTAGCGGGGGGAATCACAGATACGCAGTATTTT. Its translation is CASSLGVAGGITDTQYF.

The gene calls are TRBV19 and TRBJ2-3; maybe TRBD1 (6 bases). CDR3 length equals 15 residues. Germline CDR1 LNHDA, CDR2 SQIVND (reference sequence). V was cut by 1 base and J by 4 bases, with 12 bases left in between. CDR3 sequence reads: CASSIGAGDADTQYF. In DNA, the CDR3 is TGTGCCAGTAGTATAGGGGCAGGGGACGCAGATACGCAGTATTTT.

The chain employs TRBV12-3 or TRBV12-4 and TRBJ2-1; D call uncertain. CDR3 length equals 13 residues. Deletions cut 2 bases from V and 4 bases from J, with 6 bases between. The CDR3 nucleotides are TGTGCCAGCAGTTTAATGGCATACAATGAGCAGTTCTTC. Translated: CASSLMAYNEQFF.

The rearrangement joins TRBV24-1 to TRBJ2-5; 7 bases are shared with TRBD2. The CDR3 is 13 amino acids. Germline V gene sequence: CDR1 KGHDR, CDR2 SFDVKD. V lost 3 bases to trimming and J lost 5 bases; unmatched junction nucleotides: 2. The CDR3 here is CATSDPGRETQYF. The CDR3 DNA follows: TGTGCCACCAGTGATCCCGGGAGGGAGACCCAGTACTTC.

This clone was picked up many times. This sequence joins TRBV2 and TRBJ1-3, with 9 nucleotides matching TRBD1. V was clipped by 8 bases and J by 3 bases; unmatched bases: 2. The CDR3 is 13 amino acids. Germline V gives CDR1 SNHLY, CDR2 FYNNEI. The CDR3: CASRTGVGNTIYF. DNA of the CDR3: TGTGCCAGCCGGACAGGGGTTGGAAACACCATATATTTT. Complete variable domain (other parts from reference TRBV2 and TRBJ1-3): EPEVTQTPSHQVTQMGQEVILRCVPISNHLYFYWYRQILGQKVEFLVSFYNNEISEKSEIFDDQFSVERPDGSNFTLKIRSTKLEDSAMYFCASRTGVGNTIYFGEGSWLTVV.

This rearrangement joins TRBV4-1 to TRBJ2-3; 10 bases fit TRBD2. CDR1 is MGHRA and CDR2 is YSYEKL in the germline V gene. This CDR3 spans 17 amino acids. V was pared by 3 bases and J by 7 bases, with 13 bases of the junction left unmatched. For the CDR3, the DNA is TGCGCCAGCAGCCATTTCGGGACTAGCGCCAACAGGAATACGCAGTATTTT. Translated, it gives CASSHFGTSANRNTQYF.

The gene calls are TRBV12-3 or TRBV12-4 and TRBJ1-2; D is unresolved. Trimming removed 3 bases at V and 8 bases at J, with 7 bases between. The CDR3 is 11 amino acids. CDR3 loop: CASSFSGGYTF. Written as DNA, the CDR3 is TGTGCCAGCAGTTTCAGCGGCGGCTACACCTTC.

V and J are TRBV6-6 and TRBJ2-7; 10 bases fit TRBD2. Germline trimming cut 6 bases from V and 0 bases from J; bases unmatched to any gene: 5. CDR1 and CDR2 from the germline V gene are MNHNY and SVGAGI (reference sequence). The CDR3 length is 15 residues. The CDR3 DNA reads TGTGCCAGCAGACGTAGGACTAGCGGCTCCTACGAGCAGTACTTC. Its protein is CASRRRTSGSYEQYF.